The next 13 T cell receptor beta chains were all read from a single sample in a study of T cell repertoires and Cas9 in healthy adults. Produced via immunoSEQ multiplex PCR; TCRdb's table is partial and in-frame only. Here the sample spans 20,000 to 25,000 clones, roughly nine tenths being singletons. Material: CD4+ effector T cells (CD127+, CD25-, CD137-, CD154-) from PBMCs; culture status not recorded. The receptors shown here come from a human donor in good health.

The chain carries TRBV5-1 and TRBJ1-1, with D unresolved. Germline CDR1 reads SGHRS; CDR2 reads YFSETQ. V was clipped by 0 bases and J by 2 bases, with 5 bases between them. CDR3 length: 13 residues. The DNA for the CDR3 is TGCGCCAGCAGCTTGGCGAGAAACACTGAAGCTTTCTTT. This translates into CASSLARNTEAFF.

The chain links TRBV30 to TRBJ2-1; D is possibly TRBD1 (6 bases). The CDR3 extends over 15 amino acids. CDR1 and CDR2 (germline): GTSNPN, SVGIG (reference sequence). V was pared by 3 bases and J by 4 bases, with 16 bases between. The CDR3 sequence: CAWRQGPGHYNEQFF. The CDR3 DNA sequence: TGTGCCTGGAGGCAGGGCCCGGGACATTACAATGAGCAGTTCTTC.

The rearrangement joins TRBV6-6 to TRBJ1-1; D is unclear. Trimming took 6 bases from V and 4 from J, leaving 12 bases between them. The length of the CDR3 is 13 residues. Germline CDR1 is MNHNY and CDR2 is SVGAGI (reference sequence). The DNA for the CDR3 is TGTGCCAGCAGGTACCTGGAGGTCACTGAAGCTTTCTTT. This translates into CASRYLEVTEAFF.

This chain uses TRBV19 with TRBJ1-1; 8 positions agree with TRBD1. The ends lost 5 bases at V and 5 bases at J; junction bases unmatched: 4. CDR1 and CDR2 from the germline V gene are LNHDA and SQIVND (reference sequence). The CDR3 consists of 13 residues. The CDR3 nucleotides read TGTGCCAGTAGTTGGACAGGGAGGACTGAAGCTTTCTTT. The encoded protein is CASSWTGRTEAFF.

CDR3 nucleotides: TGTGCCAGCAGTATTAATCAGCCGGACAGGGGGCGTGAAAAACTGTTTTTT. As protein: CASSINQPDRGREKLFF. The chain recombines TRBV27 with TRBJ1-4, with 11 bases aligning to TRBD1. CDR3 size: 17 residues. Germline V gene sequence: CDR1 MNHEY, CDR2 SMNVEV (reference sequence). V shed 5 bases and J 7 bases; nucleotides not matched to a gene: 12.

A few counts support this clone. As DNA, the CDR3 is TGCGCCAGCAGTGAACCATGGCTGGGGGAAGAGACCCAGTACTTC. This gives the protein CASSEPWLGEETQYF. The chain uses TRBV10-2 and TRBJ2-5; D is perhaps TRBD1 or TRBD2 (5 bases each). From germline, CDR1 is WSHSY and CDR2 SAAADI. V lost 3 bases and J lost 3, with 14 bases in between. CDR3 length: 15 residues.

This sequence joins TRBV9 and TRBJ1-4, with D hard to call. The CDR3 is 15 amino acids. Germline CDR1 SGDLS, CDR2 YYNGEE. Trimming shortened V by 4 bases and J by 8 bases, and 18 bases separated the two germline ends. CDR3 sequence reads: CASSQTGFTDEKLFF. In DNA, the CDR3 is TGTGCCAGCAGCCAAACGGGCTTCACCGACGAAAAACTGTTTTTT.

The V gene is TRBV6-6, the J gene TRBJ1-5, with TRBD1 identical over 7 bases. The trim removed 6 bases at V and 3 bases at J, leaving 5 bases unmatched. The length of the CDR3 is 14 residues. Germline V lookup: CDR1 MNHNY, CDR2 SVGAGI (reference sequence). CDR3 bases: TGTGCCAGCAGCCGTGGACAGGTCAATCAGCCCCAGCATTTT. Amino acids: CASSRGQVNQPQHF.

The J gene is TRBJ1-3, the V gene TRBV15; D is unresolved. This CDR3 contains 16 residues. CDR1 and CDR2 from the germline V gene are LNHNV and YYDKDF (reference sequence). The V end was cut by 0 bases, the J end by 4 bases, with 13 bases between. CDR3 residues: CATSRDFSAGGNTIYF. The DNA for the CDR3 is TGTGCCACCAGCAGAGATTTTTCAGCGGGGGGAAACACCATATATTTT.

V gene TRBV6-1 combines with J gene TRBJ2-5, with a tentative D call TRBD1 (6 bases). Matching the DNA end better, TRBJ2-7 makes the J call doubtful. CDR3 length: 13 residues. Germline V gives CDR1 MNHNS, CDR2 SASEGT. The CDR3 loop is CASSRTDLYEQYF. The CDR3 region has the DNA TGTGCCAGCAGTCGGACAGATCTTTACGAGCAGTACTTC.

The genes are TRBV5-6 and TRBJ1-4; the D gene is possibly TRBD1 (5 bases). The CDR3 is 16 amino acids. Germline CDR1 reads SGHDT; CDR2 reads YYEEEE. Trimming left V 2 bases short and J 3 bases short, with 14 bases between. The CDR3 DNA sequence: TGTGCCAGCAGCTTCGGGACGGGTGGGGCTAATGAAAAACTGTTTTTT. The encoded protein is CASSFGTGGANEKLFF.

Here the CDR3 DNA reads TGTGCCAGTAGTATCTCGTCTAGCGGCTTTAATGAGCAGTTCTTC. Encoded protein: CASSISSSGFNEQFF. The J gene is TRBJ2-1, the V gene TRBV19, with 7 bases fitting TRBD2. Looked up from germline, CDR1 is LNHDA and CDR2 is SQIVND (reference sequence). The CDR3 is 15 amino acids. With 3 bases clipped from V and 7 bases from J, the junction kept 9 bases outside the gene matches.

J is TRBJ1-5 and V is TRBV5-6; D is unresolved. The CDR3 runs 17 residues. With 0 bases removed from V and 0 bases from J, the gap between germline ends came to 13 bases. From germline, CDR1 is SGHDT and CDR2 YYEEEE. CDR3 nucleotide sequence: TGTGCCAGCAGCTTGGGGGCAGGAGCTTATAGCAATCAGCCCCAGCATTTT. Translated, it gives CASSLGAGAYSNQPQHF.